Sequencing of this T cell receptor beta chain was carried out in a study of T cells in Graves' hyperthyroidism and ophthalmopathy. Study summary: It was at initial diagnosis, before any treatment, that peripheral blood was collected.

Germline V gives CDR1 SGHRS, CDR2 YFSETQ. The CDR3 contains 15 residues. The germline V and J ends were trimmed by 4 bases and 3 bases, with 11 bases remaining between them. RNA transcripts provided the source from which TCR beta CDR3 regions were amplified. HTBI primers were the set used in a first-round RT-PCR of the TCR CDR3. TCRdb itself ran the multiplex PCR reads through MiXCR, one entry per CDR3 protein. The sample records hundreds of thousands of distinct CDR3 sequences, 14% to 15% being singletons. Points from the study as a whole: Ophthalmopathy, as predicted by the model, came a median around 7 months after the prediction.

With respect to this clonotype: Antigen unknown.

The receptor's source is a woman aged 40-49 years with Graves' ophthalmopathy. V is TRBV5-1 and J is TRBJ1-6, with D perhaps TRBD1 (5 bases). The sequenced sample was blood. The CDR3 region is CASSPTDSYNSPLHF. The CDR3 nucleotides read TGCGCCAGCAGCCCGACCGACAGCTATAATTCACCCCTCCACTTT.